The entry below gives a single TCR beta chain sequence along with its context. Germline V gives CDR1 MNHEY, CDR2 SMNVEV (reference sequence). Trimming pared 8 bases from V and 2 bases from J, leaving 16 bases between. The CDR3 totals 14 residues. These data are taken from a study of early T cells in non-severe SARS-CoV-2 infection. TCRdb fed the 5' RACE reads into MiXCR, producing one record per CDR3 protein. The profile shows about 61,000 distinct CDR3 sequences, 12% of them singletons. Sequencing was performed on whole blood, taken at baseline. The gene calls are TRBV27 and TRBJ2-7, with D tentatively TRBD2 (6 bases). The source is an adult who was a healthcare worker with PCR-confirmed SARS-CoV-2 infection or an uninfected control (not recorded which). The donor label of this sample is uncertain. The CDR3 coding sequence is TGTGCCAGCTCTCGAGGTAGCGGCACCTACGAGCAGTACGTC. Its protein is CASSRGSGTYEQYV.